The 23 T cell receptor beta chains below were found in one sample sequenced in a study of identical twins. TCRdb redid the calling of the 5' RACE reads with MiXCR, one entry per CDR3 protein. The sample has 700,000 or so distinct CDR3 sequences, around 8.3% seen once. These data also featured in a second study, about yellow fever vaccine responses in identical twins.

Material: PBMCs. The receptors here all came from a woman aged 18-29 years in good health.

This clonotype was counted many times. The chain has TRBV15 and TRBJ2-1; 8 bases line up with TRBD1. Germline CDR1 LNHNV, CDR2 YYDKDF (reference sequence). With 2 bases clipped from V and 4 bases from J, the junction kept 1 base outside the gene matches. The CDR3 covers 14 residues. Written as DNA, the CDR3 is TGTGCCACCAGCAGAACAGGGGGATACAATGAGCAGTTCTTC. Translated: CATSRTGGYNEQFF.

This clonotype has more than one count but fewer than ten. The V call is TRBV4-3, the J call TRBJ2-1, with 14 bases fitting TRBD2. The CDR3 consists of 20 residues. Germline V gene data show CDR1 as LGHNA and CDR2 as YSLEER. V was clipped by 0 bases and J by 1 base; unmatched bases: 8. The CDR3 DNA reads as TGCGCCAGCAGCCAAGATCTGGGGACTAGCGGGAGTATTTCCTACAATGAGCAGTTCTTC. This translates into CASSQDLGTSGSISYNEQFF.

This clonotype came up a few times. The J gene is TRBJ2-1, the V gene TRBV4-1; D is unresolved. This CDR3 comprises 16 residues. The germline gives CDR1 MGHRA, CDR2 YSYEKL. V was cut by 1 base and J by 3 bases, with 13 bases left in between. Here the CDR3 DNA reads TGCGCCAGCAGCCAAGTCGGTTCCACGGTCTACAATGAGCAGTTCTTC. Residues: CASSQVGSTVYNEQFF.

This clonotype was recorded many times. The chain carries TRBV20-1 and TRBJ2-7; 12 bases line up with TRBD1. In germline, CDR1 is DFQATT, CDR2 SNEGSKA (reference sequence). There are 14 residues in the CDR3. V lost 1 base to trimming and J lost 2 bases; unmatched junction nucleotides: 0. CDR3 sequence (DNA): TGCAGTGCTAGAGGGGACAGGGGGCCCTACGAGCAGTACTTC. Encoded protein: CSARGDRGPYEQYF.

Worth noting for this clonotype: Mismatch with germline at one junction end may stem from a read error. CDR3 coding DNA: TGCAGCACTCACTCGGCCAACAATGAGCAGCTCTTC. This gives the protein CSTHSANNEQLF. The J gene is TRBJ2-1, the V gene TRBV20-1; D not resolved. Germline CDR1 and CDR2: DFQATT and SNEGSKA (reference sequence). There are 12 residues in the CDR3.

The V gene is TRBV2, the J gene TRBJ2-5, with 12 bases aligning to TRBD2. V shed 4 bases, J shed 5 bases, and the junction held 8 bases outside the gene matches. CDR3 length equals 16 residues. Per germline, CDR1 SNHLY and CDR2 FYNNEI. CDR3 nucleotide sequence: TGTGCCAGCAGTGTTTCTAGCGGGAGGGTTGAGGAGACCCAGTACTTC. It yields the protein CASSVSSGRVEETQYF.

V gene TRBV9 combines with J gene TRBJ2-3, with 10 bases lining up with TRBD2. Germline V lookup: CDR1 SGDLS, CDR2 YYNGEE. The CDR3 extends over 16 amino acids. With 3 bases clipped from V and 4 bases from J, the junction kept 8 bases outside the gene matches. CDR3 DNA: TGTGCCAGCAGCGAGAAGCGGGGGGGCCTCGCAGATACGCAGTATTTT. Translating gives CASSEKRGGLADTQYF.

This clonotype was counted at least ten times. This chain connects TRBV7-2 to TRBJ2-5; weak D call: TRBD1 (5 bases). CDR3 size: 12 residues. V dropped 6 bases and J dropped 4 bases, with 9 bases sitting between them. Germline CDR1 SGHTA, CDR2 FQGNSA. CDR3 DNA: TGTGCCAGCAGGGGCCAGGGAGAGACCCAGTACTTC. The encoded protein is CASRGQGETQYF.

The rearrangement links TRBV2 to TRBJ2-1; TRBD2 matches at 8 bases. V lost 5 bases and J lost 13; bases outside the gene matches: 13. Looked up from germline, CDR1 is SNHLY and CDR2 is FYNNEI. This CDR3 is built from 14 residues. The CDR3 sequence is CASSLTHTGTSQFF. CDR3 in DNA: TGTGCCAGCAGTCTAACACATACCGGGACTAGTCAGTTCTTC. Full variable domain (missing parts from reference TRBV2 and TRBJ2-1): EPEVTQTPSHQVTQMGQEVILRCVPISNHLYFYWYRQILGQKVEFLVSFYNNEISEKSEIFDDQFSVERPDGSNFTLKIRSTKLEDSAMYFCASSLTHTGTSQFFGPGTRLTVL.

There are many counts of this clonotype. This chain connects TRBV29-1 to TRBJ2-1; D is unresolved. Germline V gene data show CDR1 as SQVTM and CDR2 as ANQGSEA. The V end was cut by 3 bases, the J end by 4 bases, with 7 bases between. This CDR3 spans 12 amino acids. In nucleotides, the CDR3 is TGCAGCGTTGATACCTATTACAATGAGCAGTTCTTC. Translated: CSVDTYYNEQFF.

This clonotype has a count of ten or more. In DNA, the CDR3 is TGTGCCATCAGCCTCCAAAGGAACAGTGGCAATGAGCAGTTCTTC. This translates into CAISLQRNSGNEQFF. The gene calls are TRBV10-3 and TRBJ2-1; D ambiguous. The CDR3 contains 15 residues. Germline CDR1 is ENHRY and CDR2 is SYGVKD. V lost 6 bases, J lost 6 bases, and 18 bases lay in between.

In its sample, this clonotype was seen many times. DNA for the CDR3: TGTGCCAGCAGTTTATCCCCCAAGGTGCTCGCGACAGGTCGGGGCTCACCCCTCCACTTT. Translating gives CASSLSPKVLATGRGSPLHF. The genes are TRBV12-3 or TRBV12-4 and TRBJ1-6; D might be TRBD1 (6 bases). This CDR3 comprises 20 residues. The germline V and J ends were trimmed by 2 bases and 10 bases, with 30 bases remaining between them.

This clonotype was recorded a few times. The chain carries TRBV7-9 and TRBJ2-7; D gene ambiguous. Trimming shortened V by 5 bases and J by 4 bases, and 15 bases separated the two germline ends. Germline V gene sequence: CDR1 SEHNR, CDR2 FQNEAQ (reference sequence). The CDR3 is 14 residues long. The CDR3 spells CASSKTLESYEQYF. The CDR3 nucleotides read TGTGCCAGCAGCAAAACCCTGGAATCATACGAGCAGTACTTC. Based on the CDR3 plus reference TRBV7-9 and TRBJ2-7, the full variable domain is DTGVSQNPRHKITKRGQNVTFRCDPISEHNRLYWYRQTLGQGPEFLTYFQNEAQLEKSRLLSDRFSAERPKGSFSTLEIQRTEQGDSAMYLCASSKTLESYEQYFGPGTRLTVT.

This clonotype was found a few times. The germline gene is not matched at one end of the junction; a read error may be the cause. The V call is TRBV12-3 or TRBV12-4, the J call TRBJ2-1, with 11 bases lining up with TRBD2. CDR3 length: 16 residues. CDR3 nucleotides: TGTGCCAGCAGCTTAGACGTACTAGCGGGAGTCAATGAGCAGTTCTTC. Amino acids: CASSLDVLAGVNEQFF.

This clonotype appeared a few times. The CDR3 here is CSATSRGGLYEQYF. CDR3 coding DNA: TGCAGTGCTACTTCGCGAGGGGGCCTATACGAGCAGTACTTC. This chain connects TRBV20-1 to TRBJ2-7, with 7 nucleotides matching TRBD1. This CDR3 comprises 14 residues. Germline CDR1 is DFQATT and CDR2 is SNEGSKA (reference sequence). V was pared by 4 bases and J by 4 bases, with 10 bases of the junction left unmatched.

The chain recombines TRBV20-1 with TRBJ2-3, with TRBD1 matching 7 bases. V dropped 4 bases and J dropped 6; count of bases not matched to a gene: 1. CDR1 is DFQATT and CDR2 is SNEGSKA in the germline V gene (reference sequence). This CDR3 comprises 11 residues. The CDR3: CSATQGDTQYF. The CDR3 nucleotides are TGCAGTGCTACACAGGGGGATACGCAGTATTTT.

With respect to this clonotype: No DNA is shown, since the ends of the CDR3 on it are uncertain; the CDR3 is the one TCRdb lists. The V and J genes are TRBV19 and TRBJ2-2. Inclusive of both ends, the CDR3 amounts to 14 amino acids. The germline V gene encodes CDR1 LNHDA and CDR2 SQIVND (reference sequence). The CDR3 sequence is CASTSVPNTGELFF.

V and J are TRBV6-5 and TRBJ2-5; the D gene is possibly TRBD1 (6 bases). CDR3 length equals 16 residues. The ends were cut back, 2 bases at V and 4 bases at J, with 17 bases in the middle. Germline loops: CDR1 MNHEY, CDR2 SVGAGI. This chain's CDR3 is CASSYRTVQAGETQYF. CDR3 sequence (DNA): TGTGCCAGCAGTTACAGGACAGTTCAAGCAGGAGAGACCCAGTACTTC.

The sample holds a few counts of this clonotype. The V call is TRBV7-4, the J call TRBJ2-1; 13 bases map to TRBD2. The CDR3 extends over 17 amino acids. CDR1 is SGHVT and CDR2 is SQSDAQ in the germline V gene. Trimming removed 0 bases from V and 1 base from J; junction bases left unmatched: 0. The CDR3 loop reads CASSLATSGGSYNEQFF. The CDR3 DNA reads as TGTGCCAGCAGCTTAGCGACTAGCGGGGGGTCCTACAATGAGCAGTTCTTC.

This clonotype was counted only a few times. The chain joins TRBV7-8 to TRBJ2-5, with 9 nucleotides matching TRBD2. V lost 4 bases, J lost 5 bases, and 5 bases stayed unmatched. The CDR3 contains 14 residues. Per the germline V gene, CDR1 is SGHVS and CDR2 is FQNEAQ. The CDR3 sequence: CASSSVAGVETQYF. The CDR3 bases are TGTGCCAGCAGCTCAGTAGCGGGAGTGGAGACCCAGTACTTC.

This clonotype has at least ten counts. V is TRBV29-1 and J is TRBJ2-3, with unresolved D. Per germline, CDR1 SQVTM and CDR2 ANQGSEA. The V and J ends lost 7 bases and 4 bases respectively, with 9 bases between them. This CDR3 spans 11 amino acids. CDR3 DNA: TGCAGCGCTCTGGGCGCAGATACGCAGTATTTT. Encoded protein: CSALGADTQYF.

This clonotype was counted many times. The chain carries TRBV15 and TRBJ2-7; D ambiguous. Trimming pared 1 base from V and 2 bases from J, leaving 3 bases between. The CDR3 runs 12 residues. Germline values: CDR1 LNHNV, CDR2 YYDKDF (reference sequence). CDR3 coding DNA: TGTGCCACCAGCAGAGTTGCCTACGAGCAGTACTTC. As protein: CATSRVAYEQYF. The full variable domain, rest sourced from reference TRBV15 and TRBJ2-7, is DAMVIQNPRYQVTQFGKPVTLSCSQTLNHNVMYWYQQKSSQAPKLLFHYYDKDFNNEADTPDNFQSRRPNTSFCFLDIRSPGLGDTAMYLCATSRVAYEQYFGPGTRLTVT.

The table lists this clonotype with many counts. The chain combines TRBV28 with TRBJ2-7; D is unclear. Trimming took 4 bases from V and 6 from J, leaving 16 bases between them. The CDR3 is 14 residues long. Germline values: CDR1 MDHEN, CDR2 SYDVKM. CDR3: CASSSRKYEAEQYF. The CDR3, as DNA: TGTGCCAGCAGTTCAAGGAAGTATGAGGCCGAGCAGTACTTC.